This entry lists 25 T cell receptor beta chains sequenced from one sample in a study of Graves' ophthalmopathy and Graves' hyperthyroidism. The authors amplified TCR beta CDR3 regions from RNA transcripts. Investigators did first-round RT-PCR with HTBI primers, then second-round multiplex PCR. TCRdb independently ran MiXCR on the multiplex PCR reads; one entry per CDR3 protein. Among some 160,000 distinct CDR3 sequences listed, around two fifths were seen once. The specimen sequenced was peripheral blood. All receptors come from a man aged 30 to 39 with Graves' ophthalmopathy.

At least ten counts were recorded for this clonotype. V gene TRBV6-2 or TRBV6-3 combines with J gene TRBJ2-7; 8 nucleotides line up with TRBD2. The CDR3 is 14 residues long. J lost 3 bases, V lost 5 bases, and 6 bases had no gene match. Germline V gives CDR1 MNHEY, CDR2 SVGEGT. The DNA of the CDR3 is TGTGCCAGCAGTCCCCGGGGGGGATACTACGAGCAGTACTTC. Encoded protein: CASSPRGGYYEQYF.

This clonotype turned up a few times. The V and J genes are TRBV20-1 and TRBJ2-5; D tentatively fits TRBD1 or TRBD2 (5 bases each). The CDR3 extends over 13 amino acids. Trimming took 4 bases from V and 1 from J, leaving 10 bases between them. Germline CDR1 is DFQATT and CDR2 is SNEGSKA (reference sequence). Here the CDR3 DNA reads TGCAGTGCTATTGAGGGGCTCCAAGAGACCCAGTACTTC. It translates to CSAIEGLQETQYF.

The CDR3 sequence is CSAPQWGVGSPLHF. The CDR3 DNA is TGCAGTGCCCCGCAGTGGGGAGTAGGATCACCCCTCCACTTT. The J gene is TRBJ1-6, the V gene TRBV20-1; D uncertain. Germline CDR1 DFQATT, CDR2 SNEGSKA (reference sequence). V gave up 6 bases and J gave up 10 bases, with 19 bases separating them. This CDR3 contains 14 residues.

V and J are TRBV28 and TRBJ1-1; no firm D call. The CDR3 sequence is 11 residues long. The germline gives CDR1 MDHEN, CDR2 SYDVKM. V shed 6 bases and J shed 3 bases, with 5 bases lying between them. CDR3 coding DNA: TGTGCCAGCAGAGATTACACTGAAGCTTTCTTT. It specifies CASRDYTEAFF.

This clonotype was found many times. This rearrangement joins TRBV11-2 to TRBJ2-7, with TRBD2 matching 15 bases. The CDR3 contains 13 residues. V was clipped by 4 bases and J by 12 bases; unmatched bases: 4. Germline V gene data show CDR1 as SGHAT and CDR2 as FQNNGV. This CDR3 is CASSSGLAGGMYF. CDR3 bases: TGTGCCAGCAGCTCCGGACTAGCGGGAGGGATGTACTTC.

The chain carries TRBV11-2 and TRBJ2-5; 11 bases are shared with TRBD2. Germline values: CDR1 SGHAT, CDR2 FQNNGV. Trimming at V came to 5 bases and at J to 5 bases, leaving 10 bases not matched to a gene. CDR3 length: 16 residues. The CDR3 region has the DNA TGTGCCAGCAGCATTAGCGGGAGGGCCGAGCGGGAGACCCAGTACTTC. It specifies CASSISGRAERETQYF.

This clonotype was recorded many times. The V call is TRBV2, the J call TRBJ2-5; D perhaps matches TRBD2 (5 bases). This CDR3 has 10 residues. In germline, CDR1 is SNHLY, CDR2 FYNNEI. Trimming removed 4 bases at V and 10 bases at J, with 7 bases between. The CDR3 spells CASSGRSQYF. CDR3 nucleotides: TGTGCCAGCAGTGGGAGGAGCCAGTACTTC.

This clonotype was seen repeatedly, ten times or more. The rearrangement links TRBV12-3 or TRBV12-4 to TRBJ2-2, with a tentative D call TRBD2 (5 bases). The CDR3 loop spans 15 amino acids. V was cut by 5 bases and J by 0 bases, with 10 bases left in between. CDR3 residues: CASSRTFANTGELFF. For the CDR3, the DNA is TGTGCCAGCAGTCGGACTTTTGCGAACACCGGGGAGCTGTTTTTT.

The sample holds many counts of this clonotype. This chain connects TRBV19 to TRBJ1-2; D is unresolved. V was shortened by 6 bases and J by 3 bases, with 14 bases between the two germline ends. Germline CDR1 and CDR2: LNHDA and SQIVND (reference sequence). The CDR3 covers 14 residues. The CDR3 DNA sequence: TGTGCCAGTAGCGTGGGCGGGCCCGACTATGGCTACACCTTC. This gives the protein CASSVGGPDYGYTF.

The J gene is TRBJ1-3, the V gene TRBV5-6; D is possibly TRBD1 (5 bases). V lost 3 bases to trimming and J lost 5 bases, with 18 bases between them. The length of the CDR3 is 16 residues. Germline V CDR1 and CDR2: SGHDT, YYEEEE. The CDR3 DNA reads TGTGCCAGCAGCTCCACCGAATGGGGGGTGAGAAACACCATATATTTT. It is translated as CASSSTEWGVRNTIYF. Full variable domain (remainder filled in from reference TRBV5-6 and TRBJ1-3): DAGVTQSPTHLIKTRGQQVTLRCSPKSGHDTVSWYQQALGQGPQFIFQYYEEEERQRGNFPDRFSGHQFPNYSSELNVNALLLGDSALYLCASSSTEWGVRNTIYFGEGSWLTVV.

This clonotype was picked up one time. V gene TRBV28 combines with J gene TRBJ2-7; D might be TRBD1 (6 bases). V was cut by 4 bases and J by 2 bases, with 12 bases left in between. CDR3 length: 14 residues. Germline V gene lookup returns CDR1 MDHEN and CDR2 SYDVKM. CDR3 region: CASSSPDRTYEQYF. The CDR3 DNA sequence: TGTGCCAGCAGTTCCCCAGACAGGACCTACGAGCAGTACTTC. Complete variable domain (other parts from reference TRBV28 and TRBJ2-7): DVKVTQSSRYLVKRTGEKVFLECVQDMDHENMFWYRQDPGLGLRLIYFSYDVKMKEKGDIPEGYSVSREKKERFSLILESASTNQTSMYLCASSSPDRTYEQYFGPGTRLTVT.

The chain couples TRBV6-1 to TRBJ1-1, with a weak D call TRBD1 (5 bases). The ends were cut back, 5 bases at V and 8 bases at J, with 18 bases in the middle. The V gene's germline CDR1 is MNHNS and CDR2 SASEGT. This CDR3 has 14 amino acids. The CDR3 coding sequence is TGTGCCAGCAGTCCGGGGCAAGACCCCGCCGAAGCTTTCTTT. Translating gives CASSPGQDPAEAFF.

There are many counts of this clonotype. The CDR3 DNA sequence: TGTGCCAGCAGAAAGACACAGGGCCTAAATCAGCCCCAGCATTTT. Its protein product is CASRKTQGLNQPQHF. The rearrangement links TRBV12-3 or TRBV12-4 to TRBJ1-5; a possible D gene is TRBD1 (6 bases). CDR3 length equals 15 residues. V was cut by 6 bases and J by 4 bases, with 16 bases left in between.

This clonotype was seen many times. The CDR3 spells CASSRTGSKNIQYF. Here the CDR3 DNA reads TGTGCCAGCAGTCGGACAGGGTCCAAAAACATTCAGTACTTC. This rearrangement joins TRBV12-3 or TRBV12-4 to TRBJ2-4; the match to TRBD1 covers 8 bases. The V and J ends lost 5 bases and 2 bases, in that order; junction bases with no gene match: 2. The CDR3 has 14 amino acids.

This chain links TRBV6-1 with TRBJ2-2; 9 nucleotides align to TRBD1. The V gene end was trimmed by 4 bases and the J gene end by 0 bases; junction bases not matched to a gene: 12. CDR1 and CDR2 from the germline V gene are MNHNS and SASEGT. The length of the CDR3 is 19 residues. The CDR3 DNA reads as TGTGCCAGCAGTGCCCCGGGACAGGGTATAATCTCGAACACCGGGGAGCTGTTTTTT. This codes for CASSAPGQGIISNTGELFF.

This clonotype was detected a few times. This chain connects TRBV18 to TRBJ1-1; D unresolved. V lost 3 bases, J lost 8 bases, and 10 bases lay in between. Germline V CDR1 and CDR2: KGHSH, LQKENI. The CDR3 extends over 12 amino acids. The DNA of the CDR3 is TGTGCCAGCTCACCGACCGAAGGCGAAGCTTTCTTT. Encoded protein: CASSPTEGEAFF.

This clonotype occurred many times. V and J are TRBV3-1 and TRBJ2-7; 8 nucleotides line up with TRBD2. The CDR3 contains 14 residues. Germline loops: CDR1 LGHDT, CDR2 YNNKEL (reference sequence). V trimming: 6 bases; J trimming: 12 bases; junction bases outside the gene matches: 16. The chain's CDR3 is CASSAPGLGTASYF. The CDR3 bases are TGTGCCAGCAGTGCCCCGGGACTAGGGACGGCTTCGTACTTC.

The chain employs TRBV6-2 or TRBV6-3 and TRBJ2-2; D remains ambiguous. V lost 5 bases, J lost 0 bases, and 4 bases lay in between. CDR3 length: 13 residues. Germline V gene lookup returns CDR1 MNHEY and CDR2 SVGEGT. The CDR3 sequence: CASSRSNTGELFF. CDR3 nucleotide sequence: TGTGCCAGCAGTAGGTCGAACACCGGGGAGCTGTTTTTT.

This clonotype was observed at least ten times. The chain uses TRBV3-1 and TRBJ1-5; D not resolved. Trimming removed 1 base from V and 1 base from J, with 5 bases in between. CDR1 is LGHDT, CDR2 YNNKEL, per germline (reference sequence). The length of the CDR3 is 14 residues. CDR3 amino acids: CASSQGDSNQPQHF. As DNA, the CDR3 is TGTGCCAGCAGCCAAGGAGACAGCAATCAGCCCCAGCATTTT.

This clonotype was found many times. This chain links TRBV12-3 or TRBV12-4 with TRBJ1-2; 9 nucleotides line up with TRBD1. Germline trimming cut 6 bases from V and 7 bases from J; bases unmatched to any gene: 9. This CDR3 comprises 14 residues. The CDR3 reads CASSTGTGSFGYTF. In DNA, the CDR3 is TGTGCCAGCAGCACCGGGACAGGGTCCTTTGGCTACACCTTC.

J is TRBJ1-2 and V is TRBV6-2 or TRBV6-3; D might be TRBD1 (5 bases). Germline CDR1 reads MNHEY; CDR2 reads SVGEGT. Trimming removed 6 bases at V and 4 bases at J, with 9 bases between. The CDR3 is 12 amino acids. The CDR3 sequence is CASRQGTYGYTF. CDR3 DNA: TGTGCCAGCAGGCAAGGGACCTATGGCTACACCTTC.

V is TRBV6-5 and J is TRBJ1-1, with D possibly matching TRBD1 (6 bases). Per germline, CDR1 MNHEY and CDR2 SVGAGI. V lost 0 bases and J 8 bases, leaving 19 bases between the germline ends. This CDR3 has 16 residues. The CDR3 loop is CASSYSPRDISVEAFF. CDR3 nucleotide sequence: TGTGCCAGCAGTTACTCCCCCCGGGACATTTCGGTAGAAGCTTTCTTT.

The rearrangement links TRBV6-1 to TRBJ1-1, with a weak D call TRBD1 (5 bases). The CDR3 loop spans 15 amino acids. Per germline, CDR1 MNHNS and CDR2 SASEGT. Trimming cost V 4 bases and J 1 base, with 13 bases left between them. CDR3 protein: CASSGGSYKNTEAFF. DNA for the CDR3: TGTGCCAGCAGTGGGGGCAGCTACAAGAACACTGAAGCTTTCTTT.

The CDR3 bases are TGTGCCAGCAGTTTGGCGGTAGCGGGAGAAGGCGAGCAGTACTTC. Protein sequence: CASSLAVAGEGEQYF. V gene TRBV6-5 combines with J gene TRBJ2-7; 9 bases line up with TRBD2. Looked up from germline, CDR1 is MNHEY and CDR2 is SVGAGI. The CDR3 covers 15 residues. The junction had 10 bases not matched to a gene; V was cut back by 4 bases and J by 6 bases.

This clonotype was counted ten times or more. The chain couples TRBV19 to TRBJ1-2; D gene unclear. The length of the CDR3 is 13 residues. The germline gives CDR1 LNHDA, CDR2 SQIVND (reference sequence). Trimming removed 2 bases at V and 4 bases at J, with 8 bases between. The CDR3 loop is CASSINSPYGYTF. CDR3 sequence (DNA): TGTGCCAGTAGTATAAACAGCCCCTATGGCTACACCTTC.